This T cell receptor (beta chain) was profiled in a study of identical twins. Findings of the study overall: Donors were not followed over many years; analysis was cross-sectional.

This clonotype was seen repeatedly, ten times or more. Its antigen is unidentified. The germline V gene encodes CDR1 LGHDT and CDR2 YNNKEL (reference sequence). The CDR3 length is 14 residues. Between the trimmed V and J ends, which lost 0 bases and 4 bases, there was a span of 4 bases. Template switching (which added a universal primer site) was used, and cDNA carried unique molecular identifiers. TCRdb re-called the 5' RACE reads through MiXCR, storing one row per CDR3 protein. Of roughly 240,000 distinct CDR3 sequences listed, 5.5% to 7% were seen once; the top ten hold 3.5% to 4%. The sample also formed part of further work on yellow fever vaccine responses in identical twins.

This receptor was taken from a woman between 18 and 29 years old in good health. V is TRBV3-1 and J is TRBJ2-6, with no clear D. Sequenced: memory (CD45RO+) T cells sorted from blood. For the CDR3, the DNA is TGTGCCAGCAGCCAAGAGGGAGGGGCCAACGTCCTGACTTTC. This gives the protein CASSQEGGANVLTF. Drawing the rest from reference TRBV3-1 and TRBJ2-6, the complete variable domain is DTAVSQTPKYLVTQMGNDKSIKCEQNLGHDTMYWYKQDSKKFLKIMFSYNNKELIINETVPNRFSPKSPDKAHLNLHINSLELGDSAVYFCASSQEGGANVLTFGAGSRLTVL.